Following are 20 T cell receptor beta chains from one sample sequenced in a study of shared clonotypes between healthy human individuals. The table came from immunoSEQ multiplex PCR; TCRdb's copy has only in-frame clones and leaves some out. The repertoire includes more than 2,000,000 clones, approximately 95% of them detected once, and about 0.39% sits in the top ten. Source material: naive CD4+ T cells from PBMCs. Described subset: CD45RA+ positively selected. These TCRs come from a man between 18 and 35 years old in good health. Some clones in this sample may be carry-over from other donors' samples.

The V and J genes are TRBV12-5 and TRBJ2-1; no clear D. Trimming shortened V by 1 base and J by 6 bases, and 7 bases separated the two germline ends. Germline lookup yields CDR1 LGHNT and CDR2 FRNRAP. This CDR3 spans 13 amino acids. CDR3: CASGLGLSNEQFF. CDR3 coding DNA: TGTGCTAGTGGTTTGGGCCTATCCAATGAGCAGTTCTTC.

This chain's CDR3 is CASSYREGNSPLHF. In DNA, the CDR3 is TGTGCCAGCAGTTATCGGGAGGGCAATTCACCCCTCCACTTT. V usage is TRBV6-6 and J usage is TRBJ1-6, with unresolved D. This CDR3 contains 14 residues. The V gene's germline CDR1 is MNHNY and CDR2 SVGAGI (reference sequence). V was shortened by 3 bases and J by 7 bases, with 10 bases between the two germline ends.

The V gene is TRBV10-3, the J gene TRBJ1-6; no clear D gene. Trimming shortened V by 0 bases and J by 10 bases, and 7 bases separated the two germline ends. Germline V gene data show CDR1 as ENHRY and CDR2 as SYGVKD. This CDR3 region has 13 residues. The CDR3: CAISESGNSPLHF. In DNA form, the CDR3 reads TGTGCCATCAGTGAGTCAGGCAACTCACCCCTCCACTTT.

V gene TRBV5-1 combines with J gene TRBJ2-2, with 7 bases aligning to TRBD1. This CDR3 has 14 residues. V was pared by 1 base and J by 5 bases, with 2 bases of the junction left unmatched. CDR1 is SGHRS, CDR2 YFSETQ, per germline. CDR3 in DNA: TGCGCCAGCAGCTTGACAGGGGTTACCGGGGAGCTGTTTTTT. Residues: CASSLTGVTGELFF.

This chain uses TRBV9 with TRBJ1-2; D is ambiguous. V was clipped by 3 bases and J by 4 bases, with 7 bases between them. Per germline, CDR1 SGDLS and CDR2 YYNGEE. The CDR3 length is 12 residues. This chain's CDR3 is CASSANSYGYTF. The CDR3 coding sequence is TGTGCCAGCAGCGCCAACAGCTATGGCTACACCTTC. Filled out from reference TRBV9 and TRBJ1-2, the complete variable domain reads DSGVTQTPKHLITATGQRVTLRCSPRSGDLSVYWYQQSLDQGLQFLIQYYNGEERAKGNILERFSAQQFPDLHSELNLSSLELGDSALYFCASSANSYGYTFGSGTRLTVV.

The chain joins TRBV7-2 to TRBJ2-7; D gene ambiguous. The CDR3 loop spans 14 amino acids. CDR1 is SGHTA, CDR2 FQGNSA, per germline. The V end was cut by 5 bases, the J end by 2 bases, with 13 bases between. The CDR3 region has the DNA TGTGCCAGCAGCCCCGGAGTAGCCCCCTACGAGCAGTACTTC. As protein: CASSPGVAPYEQYF.

The chain employs TRBV5-6 and TRBJ2-2; 8 bases match TRBD2. The CDR3 length is 15 residues. Germline V lookup: CDR1 SGHDT, CDR2 YYEEEE. Losses at the gene ends were 4 bases for V and 4 bases for J; bases not matched to a gene: 6. CDR3 sequence reads: CASSPREGSTGELFF. Written as DNA, the CDR3 is TGTGCCAGCAGCCCCCGGGAGGGAAGCACCGGGGAGCTGTTTTTT.

The chain combines TRBV5-5 with TRBJ2-7; 9 nucleotides agree with TRBD1. Germline V lookup: CDR1 SGHKS, CDR2 YYEKEE (reference sequence). The CDR3 consists of 14 residues. V shed 4 bases and J 5 bases; nucleotides not matched to a gene: 7. CDR3 coding DNA: TGTGCCAGCAGCGCCGGGACAGGGAGAGACGAGCAGTACTTC. This sequence encodes CASSAGTGRDEQYF.

The rearrangement links TRBV10-3 to TRBJ2-2; 9 bases agree with TRBD2. The CDR3 extends over 14 amino acids. Trimming cost V 7 bases and J 8 bases; bases outside gene matches: 8. Germline V gives CDR1 ENHRY, CDR2 SYGVKD. The CDR3 nucleotides read TGTGCCATCACGGCTAGCGGGGAGCTTGGGGAGCTGTTTTTT. Encoded protein: CAITASGELGELFF.

The chain couples TRBV7-6 to TRBJ2-1; D tentatively reads TRBD1 or TRBD2 (5 bases each). The length of the CDR3 is 16 residues. V lost 4 bases to trimming and J lost 2 bases, with 15 bases between them. In germline, CDR1 is SGHVS, CDR2 FNYEAQ. CDR3 coding DNA: TGTGCCAGCAGCTCGGGACCGCCCAGCACCTACAATGAGCAGTTCTTC. Translating it yields CASSSGPPSTYNEQFF.

The chain combines TRBV5-1 with TRBJ2-5; 16 bases match TRBD2. The V segment lost 4 bases and the J segment 3 bases; nucleotides outside the gene matches: 9. Per germline, CDR1 SGHRS and CDR2 YFSETQ. The CDR3 contains 18 residues. This CDR3 is CASSLTGLAGGTEETQYF. CDR3 in DNA: TGCGCCAGCAGCCTAACGGGACTAGCGGGAGGGACCGAAGAGACCCAGTACTTC.

A remark on this clone: The identical CDR3 is also encoded by other nucleotide sequences in the sample. The rearrangement links TRBV19 to TRBJ1-3; unclear D gene. The V gene's germline CDR1 is LNHDA and CDR2 SQIVND (reference sequence). Trimming shortened V by 6 bases and J by 4 bases, and 7 bases separated the two germline ends. This CDR3 region has 12 residues. The CDR3 loop reads CASRSSGNTIYF. CDR3 coding DNA: TGTGCCAGTAGAAGTTCAGGAAACACCATATATTTT.

The chain carries TRBV5-1 and TRBJ2-1, with 14 nucleotides matching TRBD2. After removal of 4 bases from V and 5 bases from J, the junction contained 2 bases not matched to a gene. CDR1 and CDR2 (germline): SGHRS, YFSETQ. This CDR3 comprises 15 residues. The CDR3 DNA follows: TGCGCCAGCAGCAAGGGACTAGCGGGAGACAATGAGCAGTTCTTC. Translated: CASSKGLAGDNEQFF.

On this clone: A clone one base away is much larger, so this may be a read error. Other DNA variants within this sample encode the same CDR3. The V gene is TRBV5-1, the J gene TRBJ2-7, with D hard to call. The V end lost 0 bases, the J end lost 4 bases, and 5 bases lay between the germline ends. CDR1 is SGHRS, CDR2 YFSETQ, per germline. The CDR3 extends over 12 amino acids. This chain's CDR3 is CASSLGAYEQYF. The CDR3, as DNA: TGCGCCAGCAGCTTGGGGGCGTACGAGCAGTACTTC. The complete variable domain, with remaining parts taken from reference TRBV5-1 and TRBJ2-7, reads KAGVTQTPRYLIKTRGQQVTLSCSPISGHRSVSWYQQTPGQGLQFLFEYFSETQRNKGNFPGRFSGRQFSNSRSEMNVSTLELGDSALYLCASSLGAYEQYFGPGTRLTVT.

This clone was recorded only once. The chain joins TRBV7-8 to TRBJ2-5; possibly TRBD1 for D (5 bases). Germline V gene data show CDR1 as SGHVS and CDR2 as FQNEAQ. The CDR3 extends over 14 amino acids. Trimming cost V 1 base and J 4 bases, with 10 bases left between them. CDR3 sequence (DNA): TGTGCCAGCAGCTTAGACCCAGGGTCAGAGACCCAGTACTTC. This gives the protein CASSLDPGSETQYF.

The gene calls are TRBV6-5 and TRBJ2-5; D unresolved. The germline gives CDR1 MNHEY, CDR2 SVGAGI. The CDR3 spans 11 residues. Trimming cost V 6 bases and J 4 bases, with 6 bases left between them. The CDR3 sequence: CASSKGETQYF. The CDR3 bases are TGTGCCAGCAGCAAAGGAGAGACCCAGTACTTC.

The rearrangement links TRBV7-3 to TRBJ2-1; D assignment may be TRBD1 or TRBD2 (6 bases each). Trimming left V 6 bases short and J 7 bases short, with 19 bases between. CDR1 is SGHTA, CDR2 FQGTGA, per germline. The CDR3 length is 15 residues. DNA of the CDR3: TGTGCCAGCAGTCGCCGTCCGGGGGCGGATAATGAGCAGTTCTTC. Translating gives CASSRRPGADNEQFF.

To note about this clone: The sample has other DNA sequences that encode this CDR3 too. Here the CDR3 reads CASSAGGTSAYEQYF. CDR3 in DNA: TGTGCCAGCAGCGCCGGGGGGACTAGCGCCTACGAGCAGTACTTC. This chain connects TRBV9 to TRBJ2-7, with 10 nucleotides matching TRBD2. The CDR3 consists of 15 residues. V gave up 3 bases and J gave up 2 bases; unmatched junction bases: 5. Germline V gene data show CDR1 as SGDLS and CDR2 as YYNGEE.

This chain uses TRBV7-3 with TRBJ1-1; D remains unclear. This CDR3 has 12 residues. CDR1 and CDR2 (germline): SGHTA, FQGTGA. Trimming shortened V by 5 bases and J by 11 bases, and 15 bases separated the two germline ends. CDR3 protein: CASSHYAPPAFF. The CDR3 coding sequence is TGTGCCAGCAGCCATTATGCTCCTCCTGCTTTCTTT. Complete variable domain (other parts from reference TRBV7-3 and TRBJ1-1): GAGVSQTPSNKVTEKGKYVELRCDPISGHTALYWYRQSLGQGPEFLIYFQGTGAADDSGLPNDRFFAVRPEGSVSTLKIQRTERGDSAVYLCASSHYAPPAFFGQGTRLTVV.

This sequence joins TRBV28 and TRBJ2-6; D is unclear. This CDR3 has 16 residues. In germline, CDR1 is MDHEN, CDR2 SYDVKM. V shed 3 bases and J shed 0 bases, with 9 bases lying between them. CDR3 sequence (DNA): TGTGCCAGCAGTTTCCGTCGGTACTCTGGGGCCAACGTCCTGACTTTC. Amino acids: CASSFRRYSGANVLTF. The full variable domain, with the rest looked up from reference TRBV28 and TRBJ2-6, is DVKVTQSSRYLVKRTGEKVFLECVQDMDHENMFWYRQDPGLGLRLIYFSYDVKMKEKGDIPEGYSVSREKKERFSLILESASTNQTSMYLCASSFRRYSGANVLTFGAGSRLTVL.